The sample holds many counts of the clone carrying this T cell receptor (beta chain). Time point here: before trial treatment. It was nivolumab, ipilimumab, aspirin, low-dose cyclophosphamide and low-dose radiotherapy that donors received. cDNA synthesis used a TRAV/TRBV-specific primer set for both chains. The authors ran around 19 PCR cycles to amplify TCRs with a constant-region primer and V-primer adapter. Researchers amplified the isolated mRNA using in vitro transcription. Each CDR3 protein gets one entry after TCRdb re-called the reads with MiXCR. The repertoire holds 75,000 to 95,000 distinct CDR3 sequences, with 15% to 20% as singletons. Germline assignment: CDR1 SGHAT and CDR2 FQNNGV. This CDR3 region has 15 residues. V lost 4 bases to trimming and J lost 3 bases; unmatched junction nucleotides: 4. The record originates from a study of low-dose radiotherapy and immunotherapy resistance in tumors. Study in general: Intravenous ipilimumab 1 mg/kg every six weeks was given with nivolumab 240 mg every two weeks.

This specimen consisted of PBMCs, obtained before treatment. The rearrangement links TRBV11-2 to TRBJ2-1; 9 nucleotides align to TRBD1. The clonotype originates from a male donor with prostate cancer. The CDR3: CASSSGDRVYNEQFF. For the CDR3, the DNA is TGTGCCAGCAGCTCCGGGGACAGGGTCTACAATGAGCAGTTCTTC.